The entry that follows covers one TCR beta chain sequence. Everyone who took part was roughly 18 to 90 years old, and they came from roughly 25 US areas. Recovery meant two consecutive negative NP/OP PCR tests, professional clearance, or resolved symptoms. This sample is part of a study of blood T cell repertoires in COVID-19. Background on the study: Spain, Italy and the United States supplied samples that represented acute and convalescent COVID-19. Sources were T cells, B-cell-depleted T cells, or PBMCs; the material itself was cDNA or gDNA.

TCRdb's table, derived via immunoSEQ multiplex PCR, lists solely in-frame clones and lacks some. Of 360,000 or so clones listed, over 85% are singletons. Germline CDR1 is SGHVS and CDR2 is FQNEAQ. This CDR3 is 14 amino acids long. V shed 3 bases and J 7 bases; nucleotides not matched to a gene: 0. This clonotype was obtained from a woman in her 30s who had recovered from COVID-19. This chain connects TRBV7-8 to TRBJ2-7; TRBD2 aligns across 16 bases. Sequencing was done on a sample of PBMCs or T cells enriched from blood (not recorded which). CDR3 in DNA: TGTGCCAGCAGCTTGGGACTAGCGGGAGGGGAGCAGTACTTC. It specifies CASSLGLAGGEQYF.